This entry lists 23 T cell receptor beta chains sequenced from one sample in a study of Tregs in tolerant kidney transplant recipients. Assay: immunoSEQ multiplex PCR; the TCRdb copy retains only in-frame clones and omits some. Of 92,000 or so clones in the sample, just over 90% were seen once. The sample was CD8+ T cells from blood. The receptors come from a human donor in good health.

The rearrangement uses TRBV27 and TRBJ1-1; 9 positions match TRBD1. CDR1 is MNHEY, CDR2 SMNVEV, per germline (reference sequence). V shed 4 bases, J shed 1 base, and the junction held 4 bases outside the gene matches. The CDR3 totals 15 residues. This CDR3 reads CASSSWDRANTEAFF. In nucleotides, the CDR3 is TGTGCCAGCAGTTCTTGGGACAGGGCGAACACTGAAGCTTTCTTT.

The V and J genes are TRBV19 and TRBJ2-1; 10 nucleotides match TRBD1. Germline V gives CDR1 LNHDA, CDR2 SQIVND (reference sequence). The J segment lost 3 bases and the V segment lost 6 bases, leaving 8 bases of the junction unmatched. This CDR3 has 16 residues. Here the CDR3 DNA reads TGTGCCAGTAGCCGGGGACAGGGGTTTCTCTACAATGAGCAGTTCTTC. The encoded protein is CASSRGQGFLYNEQFF.

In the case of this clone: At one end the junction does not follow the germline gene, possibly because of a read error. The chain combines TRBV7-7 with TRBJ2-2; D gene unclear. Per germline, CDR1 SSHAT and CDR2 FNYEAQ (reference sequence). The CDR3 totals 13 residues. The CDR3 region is CASSFRNTGELFF. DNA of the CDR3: TGTGCTAGCAGCTTTAGGAACACCGGGGAGCTGTTTTTT.

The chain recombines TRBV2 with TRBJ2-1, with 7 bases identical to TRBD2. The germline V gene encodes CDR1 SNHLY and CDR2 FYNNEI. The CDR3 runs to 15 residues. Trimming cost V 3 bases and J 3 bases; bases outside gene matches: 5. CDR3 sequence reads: CASSDWAGDYNEQFF. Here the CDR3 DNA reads TGTGCCAGCAGTGATTGGGCGGGAGACTACAATGAGCAGTTCTTC.

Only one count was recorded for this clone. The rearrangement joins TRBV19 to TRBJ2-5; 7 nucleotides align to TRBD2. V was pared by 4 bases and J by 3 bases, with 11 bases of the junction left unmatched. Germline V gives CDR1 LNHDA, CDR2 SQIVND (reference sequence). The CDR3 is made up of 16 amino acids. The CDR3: CASSTSFAGEEETQYF. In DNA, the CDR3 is TGTGCCAGTAGTACCTCCTTTGCGGGAGAGGAAGAGACCCAGTACTTC. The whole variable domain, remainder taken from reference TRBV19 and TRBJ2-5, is DGGITQSPKYLFRKEGQNVTLSCEQNLNHDAMYWYRQDPGQGLRLIYYSQIVNDFQKGDIAEGYSVSREKKESFPLTVTSAQKNPTAFYLCASSTSFAGEEETQYFGPGTRLLVL.

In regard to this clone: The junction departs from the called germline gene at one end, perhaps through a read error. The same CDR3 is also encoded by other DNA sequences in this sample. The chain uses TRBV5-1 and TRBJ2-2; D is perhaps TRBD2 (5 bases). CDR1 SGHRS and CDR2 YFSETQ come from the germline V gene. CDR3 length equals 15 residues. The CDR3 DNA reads TGCGCCAGCAGCTTGGACAGTCTATACACCGGGGAGTTGTTTTTT. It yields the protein CASSLDSLYTGELFF.

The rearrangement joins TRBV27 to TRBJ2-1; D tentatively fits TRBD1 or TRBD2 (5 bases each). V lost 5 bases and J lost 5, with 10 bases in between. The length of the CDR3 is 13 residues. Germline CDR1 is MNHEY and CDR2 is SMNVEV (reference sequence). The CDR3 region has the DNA TGTGCCAGCAGTCCGGGGCTCAACAATGAGCAGTTCTTC. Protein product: CASSPGLNNEQFF.

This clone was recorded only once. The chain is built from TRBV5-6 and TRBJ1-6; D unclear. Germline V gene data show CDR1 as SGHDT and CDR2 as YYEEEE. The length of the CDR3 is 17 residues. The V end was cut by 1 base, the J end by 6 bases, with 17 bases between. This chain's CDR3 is CASSLRVGDGLNSPLHF. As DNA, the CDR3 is TGTGCCAGCAGCTTGAGGGTGGGCGACGGTCTTAATTCACCCCTCCACTTT. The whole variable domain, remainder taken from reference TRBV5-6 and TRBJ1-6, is DAGVTQSPTHLIKTRGQQVTLRCSPKSGHDTVSWYQQALGQGPQFIFQYYEEEERQRGNFPDRFSGHQFPNYSSELNVNALLLGDSALYLCASSLRVGDGLNSPLHFGNGTRLTVT.

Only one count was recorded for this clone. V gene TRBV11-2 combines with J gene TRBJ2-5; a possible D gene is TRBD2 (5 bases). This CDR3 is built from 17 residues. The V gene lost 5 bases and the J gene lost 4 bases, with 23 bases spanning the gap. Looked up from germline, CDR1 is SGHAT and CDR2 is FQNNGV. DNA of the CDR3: TGTGCCAGCAGCGCTTTTTCCGGAGCGGTTGAGGGAGAGACCCAGTACTTC. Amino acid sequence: CASSAFSGAVEGETQYF.

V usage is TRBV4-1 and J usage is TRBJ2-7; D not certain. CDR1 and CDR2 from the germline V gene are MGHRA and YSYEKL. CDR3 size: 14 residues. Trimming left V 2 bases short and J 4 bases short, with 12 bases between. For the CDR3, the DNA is TGCGCCAGCAGCCAATACTGGGGTAGGTACGAGCAGTACTTC. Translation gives CASSQYWGRYEQYF.

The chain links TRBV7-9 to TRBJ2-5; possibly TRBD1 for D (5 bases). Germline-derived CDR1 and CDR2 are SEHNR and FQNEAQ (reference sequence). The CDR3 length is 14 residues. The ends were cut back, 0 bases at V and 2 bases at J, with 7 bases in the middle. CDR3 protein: CASSLAQGQETQYF. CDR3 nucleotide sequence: TGTGCCAGCAGCTTAGCGCAGGGACAAGAGACCCAGTACTTC.

The chain's CDR3 is CASSEDGFSYEQYF. DNA for the CDR3: TGTGCCAGCAGCGAGGACGGCTTCTCCTACGAGCAGTACTTC. V and J are TRBV9 and TRBJ2-7; D not resolved. The V gene's germline CDR1 is SGDLS and CDR2 YYNGEE. With 3 bases removed from V and 0 bases from J, the gap between germline ends came to 10 bases. The CDR3 runs 14 residues.

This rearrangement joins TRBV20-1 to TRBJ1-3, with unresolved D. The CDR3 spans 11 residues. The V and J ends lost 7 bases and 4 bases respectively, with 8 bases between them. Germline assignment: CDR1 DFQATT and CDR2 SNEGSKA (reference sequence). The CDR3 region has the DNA TGCAGTGGCGAGATGGGAAACACCATATATTTT. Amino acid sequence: CSGEMGNTIYF.

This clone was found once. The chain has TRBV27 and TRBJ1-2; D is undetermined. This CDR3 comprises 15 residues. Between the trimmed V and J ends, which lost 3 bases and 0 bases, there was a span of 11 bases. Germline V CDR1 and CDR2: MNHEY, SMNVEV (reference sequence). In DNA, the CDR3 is TGTGCCAGCAGTTTCAGCCGGACCCCTAACTATGGCTACACCTTC. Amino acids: CASSFSRTPNYGYTF.

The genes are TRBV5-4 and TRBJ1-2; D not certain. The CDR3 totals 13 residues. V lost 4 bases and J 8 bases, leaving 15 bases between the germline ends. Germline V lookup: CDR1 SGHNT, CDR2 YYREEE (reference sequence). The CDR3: CASSVDAIYGYTF. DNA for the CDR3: TGTGCCAGCAGCGTAGATGCTATCTACGGCTACACCTTC.

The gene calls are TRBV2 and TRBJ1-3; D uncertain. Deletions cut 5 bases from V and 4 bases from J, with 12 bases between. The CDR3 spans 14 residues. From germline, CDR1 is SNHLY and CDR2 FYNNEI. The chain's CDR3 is CASSSYKGGNTIYF. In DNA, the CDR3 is TGTGCCAGCAGTAGCTATAAGGGCGGAAACACCATATATTTT.

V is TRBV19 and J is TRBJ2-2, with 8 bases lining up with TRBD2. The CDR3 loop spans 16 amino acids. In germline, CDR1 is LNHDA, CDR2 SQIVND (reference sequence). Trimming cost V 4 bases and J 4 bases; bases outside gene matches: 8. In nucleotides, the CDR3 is TGTGCCAGTAGTAGAGATAGCGGGGTGAGCACCGGGGAGCTGTTTTTT. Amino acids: CASSRDSGVSTGELFF.

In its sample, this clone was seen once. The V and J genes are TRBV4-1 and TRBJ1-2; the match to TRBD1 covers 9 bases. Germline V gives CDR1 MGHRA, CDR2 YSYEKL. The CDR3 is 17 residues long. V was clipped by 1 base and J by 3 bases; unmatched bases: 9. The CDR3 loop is CASSQGSRQGVYYGYTF. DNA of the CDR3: TGCGCCAGCAGCCAAGGTTCCCGACAGGGGGTTTACTATGGCTACACCTTC.

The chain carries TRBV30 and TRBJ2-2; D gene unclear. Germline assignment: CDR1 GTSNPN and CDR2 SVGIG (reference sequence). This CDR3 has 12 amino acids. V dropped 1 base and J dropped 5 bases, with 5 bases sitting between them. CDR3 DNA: TGTGCCTGGAGTGATGAGACCGGGGAGCTGTTTTTT. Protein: CAWSDETGELFF.

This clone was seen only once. The CDR3 loop reads CASRSTVGYGYTF. In nucleotides, the CDR3 is TGTGCCAGCAGGTCCACGGTCGGCTATGGCTACACCTTC. J is TRBJ1-2 and V is TRBV9; D is unresolved. Germline-derived CDR1 and CDR2 are SGDLS and YYNGEE. The CDR3 runs to 13 residues. V was trimmed by 5 bases and J by 4 bases, leaving 12 bases between them.

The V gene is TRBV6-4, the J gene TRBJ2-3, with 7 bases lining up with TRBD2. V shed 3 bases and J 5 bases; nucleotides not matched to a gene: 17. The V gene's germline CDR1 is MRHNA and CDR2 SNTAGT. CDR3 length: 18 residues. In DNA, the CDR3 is TGTGCCAGCAGTGAGGGCTTGGGCGGGGGTCCTCCGCAAGATACGCAGTATTTT. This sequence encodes CASSEGLGGGPPQDTQYF.

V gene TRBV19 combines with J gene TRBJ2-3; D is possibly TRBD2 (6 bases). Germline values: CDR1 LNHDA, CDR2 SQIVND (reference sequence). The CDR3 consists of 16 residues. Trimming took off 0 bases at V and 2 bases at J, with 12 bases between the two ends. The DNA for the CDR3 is TGTGCCAGTAGTATAGATCGGGAGAGGAACACAGATACGCAGTATTTT. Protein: CASSIDRERNTDTQYF.

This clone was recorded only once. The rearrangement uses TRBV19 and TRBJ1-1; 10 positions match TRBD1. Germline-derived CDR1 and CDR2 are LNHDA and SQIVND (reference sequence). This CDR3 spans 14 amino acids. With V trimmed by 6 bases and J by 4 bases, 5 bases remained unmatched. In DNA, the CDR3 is TGTGCCAGTAGCCCGACAGGGGGCGTCACTGAAGCTTTCTTT. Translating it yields CASSPTGGVTEAFF.